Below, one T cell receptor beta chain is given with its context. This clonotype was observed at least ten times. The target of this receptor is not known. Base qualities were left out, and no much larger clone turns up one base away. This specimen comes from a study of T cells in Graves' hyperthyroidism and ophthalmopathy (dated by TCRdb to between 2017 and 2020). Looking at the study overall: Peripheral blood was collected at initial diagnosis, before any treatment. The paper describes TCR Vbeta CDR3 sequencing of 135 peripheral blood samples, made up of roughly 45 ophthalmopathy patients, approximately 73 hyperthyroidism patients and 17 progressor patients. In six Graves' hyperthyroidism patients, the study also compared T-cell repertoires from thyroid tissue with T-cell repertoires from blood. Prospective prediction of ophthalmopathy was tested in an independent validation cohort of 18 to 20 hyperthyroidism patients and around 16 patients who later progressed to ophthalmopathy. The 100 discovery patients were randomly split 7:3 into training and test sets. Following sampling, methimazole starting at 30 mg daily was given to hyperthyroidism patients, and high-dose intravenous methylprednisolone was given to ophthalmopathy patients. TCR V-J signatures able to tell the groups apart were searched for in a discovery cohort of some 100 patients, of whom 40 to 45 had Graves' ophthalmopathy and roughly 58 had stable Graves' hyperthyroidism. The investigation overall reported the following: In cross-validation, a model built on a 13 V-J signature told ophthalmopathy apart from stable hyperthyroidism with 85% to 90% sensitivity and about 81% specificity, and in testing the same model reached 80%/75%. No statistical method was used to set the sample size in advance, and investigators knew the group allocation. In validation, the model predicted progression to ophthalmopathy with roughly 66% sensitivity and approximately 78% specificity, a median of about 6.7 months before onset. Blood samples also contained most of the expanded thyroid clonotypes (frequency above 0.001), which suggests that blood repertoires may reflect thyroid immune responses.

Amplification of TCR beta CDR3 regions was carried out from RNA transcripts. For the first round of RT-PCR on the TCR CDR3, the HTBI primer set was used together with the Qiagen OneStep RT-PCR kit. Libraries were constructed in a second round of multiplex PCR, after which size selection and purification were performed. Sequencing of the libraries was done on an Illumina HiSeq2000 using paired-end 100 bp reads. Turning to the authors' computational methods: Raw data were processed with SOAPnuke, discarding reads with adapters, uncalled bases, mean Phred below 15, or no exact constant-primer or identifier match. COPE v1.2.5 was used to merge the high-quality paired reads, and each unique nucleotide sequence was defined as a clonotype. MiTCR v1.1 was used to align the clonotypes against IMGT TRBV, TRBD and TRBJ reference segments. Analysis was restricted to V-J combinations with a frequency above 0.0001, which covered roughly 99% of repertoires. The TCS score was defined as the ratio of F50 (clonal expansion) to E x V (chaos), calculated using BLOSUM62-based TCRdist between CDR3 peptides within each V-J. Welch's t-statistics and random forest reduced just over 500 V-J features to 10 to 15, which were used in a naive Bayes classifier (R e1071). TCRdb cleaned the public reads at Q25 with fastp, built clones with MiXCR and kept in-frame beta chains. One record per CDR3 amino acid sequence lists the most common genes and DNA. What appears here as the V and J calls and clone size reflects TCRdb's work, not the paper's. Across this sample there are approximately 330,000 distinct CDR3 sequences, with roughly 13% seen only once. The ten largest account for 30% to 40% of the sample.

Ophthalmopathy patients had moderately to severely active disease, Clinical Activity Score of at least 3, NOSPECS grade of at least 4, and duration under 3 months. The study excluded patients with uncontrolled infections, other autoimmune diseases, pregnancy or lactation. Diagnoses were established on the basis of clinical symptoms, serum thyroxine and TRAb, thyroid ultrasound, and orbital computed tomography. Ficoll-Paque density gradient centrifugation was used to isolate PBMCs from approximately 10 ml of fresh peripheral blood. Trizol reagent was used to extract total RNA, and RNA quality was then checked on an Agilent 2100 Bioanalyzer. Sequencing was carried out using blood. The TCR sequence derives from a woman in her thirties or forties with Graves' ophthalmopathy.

The DNA sequence follows: TGTGCCAGTAGTATCGGATGGCGACAGGCCAACACTGAAGCTTTCTTT. Translated, this is CASSIGWRQANTEAFF. This chain is built from TRBV19 and TRBJ1-1; TRBD1 might be the D gene, on 6 matching bases. For CDR1 and CDR2, the germline V gene (reference sequence) lists LNHDA and SQIVND. There are 16 amino acids in the CDR3, from cysteine to phenylalanine inclusive. The CDR3 DNA has 48 bases and is translated from base 1. Trimming at the junction amounts to 3 bases on V and 2 bases on J, and the germline ends lie 16 bases apart.